The rows below give T cell receptor beta chains drawn from one sample of a study of blood T cell repertoires in COVID-19. The data were produced by immunoSEQ multiplex PCR, yet TCRdb's version contains in-frame clones alone and is incomplete. In the table there are about 210,000 clones, over 75% of which are singletons. The material sequenced was PBMCs or T cells enriched from blood (not recorded which). Receptors originate from a man aged 25-40 years with acute COVID-19. Each CDR3 is given with its conserved first and last residue. D genes are given only for firm matches. Clone size is given for some rows only: seen once, a few or many times, or a class if the clone is expanded.

size,J,D,V,length,CDR3,DNA
-,TRBJ2-1,TRBD2,TRBV13,23,CASSSPFFLPGLAGGSSYNEQFF,TGTGCCAGCAGCTCCCCTTTCTTTCTTCCGGGACTAGCGGGGGGGAGCTCCTACAATGAGCAGTTCTTC
few,TRBJ1-4,TRBD1,TRBV6-5,13,CASGSRQGGKLFF,TGTGCCAGCGGGAGCCGACAGGGCGGGAAACTGTTTTTT
-,TRBJ2-3,-,TRBV5-1,13,CASRPGSTDTQYF,TGCGCCAGCCGCCCAGGGAGCACAGATACGCAGTATTTT
-,TRBJ1-1,TRBD1,TRBV5-1,15,CASSSDAYRGTEAFF,TGCGCCAGCAGCTCGGACGCGTACAGGGGCACTGAAGCTTTCTTT
-,TRBJ1-5,-,TRBV19,15,CASSADSYTNQPQHF,TGTGCCAGTAGTGCGGACAGTTATACCAATCAGCCCCAGCATTTT
few,TRBJ2-3,TRBD1,TRBV23-1,15,CASSETGQTTDTQYF,TGCGCCAGCAGCGAGACGGGACAGACCACAGATACGCAGTATTTT
few,TRBJ1-6,TRBD1,TRBV6-1,18,CASSATPHGQGYNSPLHF,TGTGCCAGCAGTGCCACCCCGCACGGACAGGGGTATAATTCACCCCTCCACTTT
-,TRBJ2-1,-,TRBV3-1/TRBV3-2,17,CASSQDLVVSSYNEQFF,TGTGCCAGCAGCCAAGACCTTGTGGTTAGCTCCTACAATGAGCAGTTCTTC
-,TRBJ1-1,TRBD1,TRBV5-6,12,CASSYGQGMAFF,TGTGCCAGCAGCTACGGACAGGGGATGGCTTTCTTT
-,TRBJ2-3,-,TRBV7-9,17,CASSRFRGQPSTDTQYF,TGTGCCAGCAGCCGCTTTCGAGGACAGCCTAGCACAGATACGCAGTATTTT
-,TRBJ2-1,TRBD2,TRBV5-1,15,CASSLQAGVYNEQFF,TGCGCCAGCAGCTTGCAAGCGGGGGTTTACAATGAGCAGTTCTTC
-,TRBJ1-2,-,TRBV7-9,13,CASSATENYGYTF,TGTGCCAGCAGCGCAACAGAGAACTATGGCTACACCTTC
-,TRBJ2-1,-,TRBV9,13,CASSRDIRNEQFF,TGTGCCAGCAGCAGGGACATTCGGAATGAGCAGTTCTTC
-,TRBJ1-5,-,TRBV11-2,14,CASSPNRVNQPQHF,TGTGCCAGCAGCCCGAACAGGGTGAACCAGCCCCAGCATTTT
-,TRBJ1-5,-,TRBV15,16,CATSRGFPTSNQPQHF,TGTGCCACCAGCAGAGGGTTTCCTACTAGCAATCAGCCCCAGCATTTT
-,TRBJ1-1,TRBD1,TRBV5-1,14,CASSGTGLNTEAFF,TGCGCCAGTTCCGGGACAGGGTTAAACACTGAAGCTTTCTTT
-,TRBJ1-1,-,TRBV29-1,12,CSGQGSNTEAFF,TGCAGTGGCCAGGGTTCGAACACTGAAGCTTTCTTT